This T cell receptor beta chain was found in a study of cytomegalovirus exposure and HLA in healthy donors. Broader study findings: Specificity of a few CMV-associated chains for CMV antigens was verified in vitro. CMV serostatus was the only recorded immune exposure for donors.

The ends were cut back, 1 base at V and 5 bases at J, with 5 bases in the middle. Germline loops: CDR1 DFQATT, CDR2 SNEGSKA (reference sequence). The CDR3 is made up of 11 amino acids. With 60 Vbeta and 13 Jbeta primers, the PCR was carried out. Measured with immunoSEQ multiplex PCR; TCRdb has only the in-frame clones, and not every one. This table has 77,000 or so clones, over 70% appearing once. Points on this clone: Its cognate antigen is unknown.

Specimen: PBMCs. The receptor comes from a woman in her 40s in good health and CMV-seronegative. The rearrangement links TRBV20-1 to TRBJ1-2, with D uncertain. CDR3 loop: CSARAGYGYTF. The CDR3, as DNA: TGCAGTGCTAGAGCGGGTTATGGCTACACCTTC.